The 7 T cell receptor beta chains in this list originate from one sample, sequenced in a study of cytomegalovirus exposure and HLA in healthy donors. The PCR used 60 Vbeta and 13 Jbeta primers. Some clones are missing from TCRdb's copy, which holds only in-frame ones; the method was immunoSEQ multiplex PCR. The sample holds about 130,000 clones, over 75% seen once. The sequencing sample was made of PBMCs. The receptors come from a man aged 25 to 40 in good health.

The chain links TRBV11-2 to TRBJ1-5, with TRBD1 identical over 7 bases. Germline lookup yields CDR1 SGHAT and CDR2 FQNNGV. The CDR3 loop spans 13 amino acids. V was pared by 4 bases and J by 7 bases, with 4 bases of the junction left unmatched. CDR3 loop: CASSSQGGQPQHF. CDR3 DNA sequence: TGTGCCAGCAGCTCCCAGGGGGGACAGCCCCAGCATTTT.

The chain is built from TRBV10-3 and TRBJ1-1, with 7 bases fitting TRBD1. The germline CDR1 and CDR2 sequences are ENHRY and SYGVKD. J lost 2 bases, V lost 6 bases, and 6 bases had no gene match. The CDR3 runs 14 residues. The CDR3 protein is CAIRGGQLNTEAFF. The CDR3 nucleotides read TGTGCCATCAGGGGGGGACAGCTAAACACTGAAGCTTTCTTT.

The chain is built from TRBV29-1 and TRBJ2-1; 7 bases align to TRBD2. The CDR3 is 13 amino acids. The V segment lost 7 bases and the J segment 4 bases; nucleotides outside the gene matches: 7. The germline V gene has CDR1 SQVTM and CDR2 ANQGSEA. The CDR3 DNA sequence: TGCAGCGCCCCGCGGGGGAGTTACAATGAGCAGTTCTTC. Translation gives CSAPRGSYNEQFF.

This sequence joins TRBV5-1 and TRBJ2-2, with D unclear. CDR3 length: 13 amino acids. Germline V gene sequence: CDR1 SGHRS, CDR2 YFSETQ. V lost 1 base to trimming and J lost 3 bases, with 4 bases between them. The CDR3 DNA reads TGCGCCAGCAGCTTGCGCGACACCGGGGAGCTGTTTTTT. Translation: CASSLRDTGELFF. The variable domain in full, with the rest retrieved from reference TRBV5-1 and TRBJ2-2, is KAGVTQTPRYLIKTRGQQVTLSCSPISGHRSVSWYQQTPGQGLQFLFEYFSETQRNKGNFPGRFSGRQFSNSRSEMNVSTLELGDSALYLCASSLRDTGELFFGEGSRLTVL.

This clone has a single count. The chain employs TRBV15 and TRBJ2-1, with D perhaps matching TRBD1 (5 bases). The CDR3 is 14 amino acids. The V and J ends lost 4 bases and 7 bases respectively, with 14 bases between them. CDR1 is LNHNV, CDR2 YYDKDF, per germline (reference sequence). The CDR3 DNA sequence: TGTGCCACCAGCAATTTAGGCGCAGGGAATGAGCAGTTCTTC. This translates into CATSNLGAGNEQFF.

The chain combines TRBV4-3 with TRBJ2-1, with TRBD2 matching 14 bases. The CDR3 contains 18 residues. V was pared by 0 bases and J by 8 bases, with 9 bases of the junction left unmatched. Germline assignment: CDR1 LGHNA and CDR2 YSLEER. The CDR3 DNA follows: TGCGCCAGCAGCCAAGAAAAACTTCCGGGACTAGCGGGAGATGAGCAGTTCTTC. Translating gives CASSQEKLPGLAGDEQFF.

This sequence joins TRBV5-1 and TRBJ2-7, with 8 bases that match TRBD2. Trimming at V came to 2 bases and at J to 2 bases, leaving 9 bases not matched to a gene. Germline V gives CDR1 SGHRS, CDR2 YFSETQ. The CDR3 extends over 16 amino acids. The DNA of the CDR3 is TGCGCCAGCAGCTTATCAAGCGGGAGTAGCGCCTACGAGCAGTACTTC. Protein sequence: CASSLSSGSSAYEQYF.